The T cell receptor beta chain described here comes from a study of blood T cell repertoires in COVID-19. Looking at the study overall: COVID-19 samples, acute and convalescent, were from the United States, Italy and Spain.

Individuals drawn from 24 US areas were about 18 to 95 years old. Self-reported history from a screening survey and questionnaire set each donor's cohort. V trimming: 6 bases; J trimming: 4 bases; junction bases outside the gene matches: 11. The CDR3 is made up of 16 amino acids. In germline, CDR1 is SGHDN, CDR2 FVKESK. TCRdb keeps only in-frame clones here, not all; method: immunoSEQ multiplex PCR. Of some 330,000 clones listed, over 75% are singletons. This receptor was taken from a man aged 40-49 years in a cohort exposed to, infected with or recovered from COVID-19 (not recorded which). The chain has TRBV14 and TRBJ2-5; 10 bases fit TRBD2. Sequenced input: PBMCs or T cells enriched from blood (not recorded which). CDR3 amino acids: CASRLSGAGGRETQYF. As DNA, the CDR3 is TGTGCCAGCAGGCTATCCGGAGCGGGAGGGAGAGAGACCCAGTACTTC.